The present T cell receptor beta chain was sequenced within a study of shared clonotypes between healthy human individuals. Study as a whole: Per donor, three plates held CD4 naive cells, three held CD4 memory, two held CD8 naive and one held CD8 memory.

This table comes from immunoSEQ multiplex PCR, and its TCRdb copy is limited to in-frame clones, with some not included. The table has about 2.2 million clones, around 93% seen once. Terminally differentiated effector memory CD45RA+ cells were excluded by CCR7 positive selection of CD45RO-negative cells. The CDR3 runs to 16 residues. Germline loops: CDR1 LNHDA, CDR2 SQIVND (reference sequence). The ends were cut back, 4 bases at V and 0 bases at J, with 14 bases in the middle. The chain is built from TRBV19 and TRBJ2-3; D perhaps matches TRBD1 (6 bases). Sequenced: naive CD8+ T cells from PBMCs. The source is a man aged 18 to 29 in good health. Some clones in this sample may be carry-over from other donors' samples. The CDR3 nucleotides read TGTGCCAGTAGTACCCAGGGGATGGCGAGCACAGATACGCAGTATTTT. As protein: CASSTQGMASTDTQYF.